This is a list of T cell receptor beta chains from one sample in a study of response to subunit inactivated influenza vaccine. MiXCR was run by TCRdb on the RT-PCR reads, yielding one entry per CDR3 protein. The top ten hold 6% to 7% of the sample, which has approximately 730,000 distinct CDR3 sequences, about 15% seen once. This specimen was PBMCs from blood, taken 14 to 15 days before vaccination. Receptors were obtained from a man aged 50 or older who received an inactivated influenza vaccine. CDR3s include the opening cysteine and the closing phenylalanine or tryptophan. The D gene is left open where the match is weak. Only part of the rows carry a size: once, few, many, or a class if the clone is expanded.

TRBV12-3/TRBV12-4	TRBJ1-2	many	TRBD1	TGTGCCAGCAGTGGACACGACAGGGGCTATGGCTACACCTTC	CASSGHDRGYGYTF
TRBV7-2	TRBJ2-7	.	TRBD1	TGTGCCAGCAGCATACAGGGGTCCCCGGGGGAGCAGTACTTC	CASSIQGSPGEQYF
TRBV7-2	TRBJ2-7	.	.	TGTGCCAGCAGCCCCGTCGGGACGGGACAAAGCTCCTACGAGCAGTACTTC	CASSPVGTGQSSYEQYF
TRBV15	TRBJ2-7	.	TRBD2	TGTGCCACCAGCAGAGACCCAGCGGGGGTACCCTACGAGCAGTACTTC	CATSRDPAGVPYEQYF
TRBV29-1	TRBJ2-5	.	.	TGCAGCGTTGGAGAAGTTTTCGGGGACGCGGGACTCCAGTACTTC	CSVGEVFGDAGLQYF
TRBV20-1	TRBJ1-6	.	.	TGCAGTGCTAGAGATGAGTCAGGGAATTCACCCCTCCACTTT	CSARDESGNSPLHF
TRBV5-1	TRBJ1-2	many	TRBD1	TGCGCCAGCAGCCCACGACAGGGGGGCTATGGCTACACCTTC	CASSPRQGGYGYTF
TRBV12-3/TRBV12-4	TRBJ2-1	many	TRBD2	TGTGCCAGCAGTTTGGGACTAGCGGGGGCGCCCGGGCAGTTCTTC	CASSLGLAGAPGQFF
TRBV7-2	TRBJ2-1	.	TRBD2	TGTGCCAGCAGCCTCGGACTAGCCTGGTACAATGAGCAGTTCTTC	CASSLGLAWYNEQFF
TRBV15	TRBJ1-2	.	TRBD1	TGTGCCACCAGCAGGAACAGGGGAAATAACTATGGCTACACCTTC	CATSRNRGNNYGYTF
TRBV28	TRBJ2-1	few	.	TGTGCCAGCAGTTTAACACTCAGCAATGAGCAGTTCTTC	CASSLTLSNEQFF
TRBV28	TRBJ1-2	few	.	TGTGCCAGCAGTCCCCCGGGGCGGGCCTATGGCTACACCTTC	CASSPPGRAYGYTF
TRBV29-1	TRBJ2-1	.	TRBD2	TGCAGCGTTGAAGATGATTCGGGGGGGGATGAGCAGTTCTTC	CSVEDDSGGDEQFF
TRBV28	TRBJ1-1	.	.	TGTGCCAGCAGTTTTGCAACAGAAGCTTTCTTT	CASSFATEAFF
TRBV15	TRBJ2-1	few	TRBD2	TGTGCCACCAGCCCGCGGGGGGGTTCCTACAATGAGCAGTTCTTC	CATSPRGGSYNEQFF
TRBV6-2/TRBV6-3	TRBJ2-7	few	.	TGTGCCAGCAGTTTCGACTGGAGTGACTACTACGAGCAGTACTTC	CASSFDWSDYYEQYF
TRBV20-1	TRBJ1-2	.	.	TGCAGTGCTTTCCGACAGGGCTACACCTTC	CSAFRQGYTF
TRBV6-5	TRBJ1-4	few	.	TGTGCCAGCAGTTACTTGGCAGGGGAAGGTGAAAAACTGTTTTTT	CASSYLAGEGEKLFF
TRBV5-8	TRBJ2-1	.	.	TGTGCCAGCAGCCCTAGGGTCCCCTCCTACAATGAGCAGTTCTTC	CASSPRVPSYNEQFF
TRBV12-3/TRBV12-4	TRBJ2-7	few	.	TGTGCCAGCAGCCTGACGGGAACACGGGTTCAAGAGCAGTACTTC	CASSLTGTRVQEQYF
TRBV20-1	TRBJ2-7	few	.	TGCAGTGCTACCGGGGGCCTCTCCTACGAGCAGTACTTC	CSATGGLSYEQYF
TRBV7-9	TRBJ2-1	.	TRBD2	TGTGCCAGCAGCTTTCTCAGCGGGAGTGGCAATGAGCAGTTCTTC	CASSFLSGSGNEQFF
TRBV12-3/TRBV12-4	TRBJ2-7	.	.	TGTGCCAGCAGCCTCCGTGGAGGGACACATACCTACGAGGGGCAGTACTTC	CASSLRGGTHTYEGQYF
TRBV14	TRBJ2-1	.	.	TGTGCCAGCAGCCAAGGGGCGAAGACTAAGAAGAGCTCCTACAATGAGCAGTTCTTC	CASSQGAKTKKSSYNEQFF
TRBV28	TRBJ2-1	.	TRBD2	TGTGCCAGCAGTTTACCAAGCGGGAGGTCCTACAATGAGCAGTTCTTC	CASSLPSGRSYNEQFF
TRBV24-1	TRBJ2-7	.	.	TGTGCCACCAGTGCCAGGTACTCCTACGAGCAGTACTTC	CATSARYSYEQYF
TRBV6-1	TRBJ2-2	many	TRBD2	TGTGCCAGCAGTAGCGGGAGGAACACCGGGGAGCTGTTTTTT	CASSSGRNTGELFF
TRBV12-3/TRBV12-4	TRBJ1-6	.	.	TGTGCCAGCAGCCTGGGGGGTGGCTCCTATAATTCACCCCTCCACTTT	CASSLGGGSYNSPLHF
TRBV14	TRBJ1-3	few	.	TGTGCCAGCAGCCAAGAGGCAGGTTTTTTTTCCGGAAACACCATATATTTT	CASSQEAGFFSGNTIYF
TRBV12-3/TRBV12-4	TRBJ1-3	few	.	TGTGCCAGCAGTTATACAGGGAACTCTGGAAACACCATATATTTT	CASSYTGNSGNTIYF
TRBV7-2	TRBJ2-5	few	.	TGTGCCAGCAGCTTCAGGGGTATGGAAGAGACCCAGTACTTC	CASSFRGMEETQYF
TRBV10-3	TRBJ2-1	many	.	TGTGCCATCAGTGAGAGTAGGGGAAATGAGCAGTTCTTC	CAISESRGNEQFF